This is a list of T cell receptor beta chains from one sample in a study of T-cell reconstitution after alpha-beta-depleted transplantation in children. One entry per CDR3 protein results from TCRdb running MiXCR on the PCR reads. Counted here are some 550,000 distinct CDR3 sequences, around 19% occurring once; the ten biggest clones make up less than 4%. The sample was PBMCs from the stem cell graft donor, taken from the stem cell graft. The receptors were sampled from a human donor who donated a stem cell graft to a child with acute lymphoblastic leukemia. The CDR3 runs from the conserved cysteine through the conserved F or W. D genes are given only for firm matches. Clone size is stated in some rows and not others, as once, few, many or a class when expanded.

-	few	TRBV19	TRBJ2-7	TGTGCCAGTGCAAACTTCTACGAGCAGTACTTC	CASANFYEQYF
-	few	TRBV29-1	TRBJ2-3	TGCAGCGTTGTAGGTAGCAACACAGATACGCAGTATTTT	CSVVGSNTDTQYF
-	-	TRBV6-2/TRBV6-3	TRBJ2-7	TGTGCCAGCAGTTCGACCTACCCCGACGGACAACCCTACGAGCAGTACTTC	CASSSTYPDGQPYEQYF
TRBD2	-	TRBV20-1	TRBJ2-1	TGCAGTGCTACAAGCGGGGCTTACAATGAGCAGTTCTTC	CSATSGAYNEQFF
-	-	TRBV20-1	TRBJ2-5	TGCAGTGCCCCTGGGACTCCCCTTGACAACCAGTACTTC	CSAPGTPLDNQYF
-	-	TRBV7-9	TRBJ2-7	TGTGCCAGCACCTTAGGGGGGGACCCCTACGAGCAGTACTTC	CASTLGGDPYEQYF
-	-	TRBV10-3	TRBJ2-7	TGTGCCATCAGCCCGTTGGGGGACGAGCAGTACTTC	CAISPLGDEQYF
-	few	TRBV30	TRBJ1-1	TGTGCCGGAGGGACGGCGGGCACTGAAGCTTTCTTT	CAGGTAGTEAFF
-	few	TRBV20-1	TRBJ2-3	TGCAGTGCCGCGGCCGACACAGATACGCAGTATTTT	CSAAADTDTQYF
-	-	TRBV15	TRBJ2-7	TGTGCCACCAGCACCGGGCGGACCTACGAGCAGTACTTC	CATSTGRTYEQYF
-	few	TRBV20-1	TRBJ1-2	TGCAGTGCTAGAGACCTGACCGCCCGAGAGGGGCCTGGCTACACCTTC	CSARDLTAREGPGYTF
TRBD1	few	TRBV5-1	TRBJ2-2	TGCGCCAGCAGCTCTCACACCGGGACAGTCCTATCGAACACCGGGGAGCTGTTTTTT	CASSSHTGTVLSNTGELFF
TRBD2	few	TRBV20-1	TRBJ2-1	TGCAGTGCTAGAGTAGTAGCTAGCGGTAGATACAATGAGCAGTTCTTC	CSARVVASGRYNEQFF
TRBD1	-	TRBV12-3/TRBV12-4	TRBJ2-1	TGTGCCAGCAGAAATTACGGGACAGGGAGCAATGAGCAGTTCTTC	CASRNYGTGSNEQFF
TRBD2	many	TRBV12-3/TRBV12-4	TRBJ2-7	TGTGCCAGCATCGGGACTAGCGGGAGGTACGAGCAGTACTTC	CASIGTSGRYEQYF
-	few	TRBV5-1	TRBJ2-7	TGCGCCAGCAGCGTGAGCGCCCACGAGCAGTACTTC	CASSVSAHEQYF
-	-	TRBV10-3	TRBJ2-7	TGTGCCATCAGTGCTTCTAGCGCTTCCTACGAGCAGTACTTC	CAISASSASYEQYF
-	-	TRBV6-5	TRBJ2-1	TGTGCCAGCAGTTACGGGCAGGTCAATGAGCAGTTCTTC	CASSYGQVNEQFF
-	many	TRBV5-1	TRBJ2-1	TGCGCCAGCAGCTTGGGGACGGACGGCCATGAGCAGTTCTTC	CASSLGTDGHEQFF
-	-	TRBV5-1	TRBJ2-7	TGCGCCAGCAGCACCCGCGGAGCCCCGTACGAGCAGTACTTC	CASSTRGAPYEQYF
-	-	TRBV9	TRBJ2-2	TGTGCCAGCAGCGGGGGACCCGGGGAGCTGTTTTTT	CASSGGPGELFF